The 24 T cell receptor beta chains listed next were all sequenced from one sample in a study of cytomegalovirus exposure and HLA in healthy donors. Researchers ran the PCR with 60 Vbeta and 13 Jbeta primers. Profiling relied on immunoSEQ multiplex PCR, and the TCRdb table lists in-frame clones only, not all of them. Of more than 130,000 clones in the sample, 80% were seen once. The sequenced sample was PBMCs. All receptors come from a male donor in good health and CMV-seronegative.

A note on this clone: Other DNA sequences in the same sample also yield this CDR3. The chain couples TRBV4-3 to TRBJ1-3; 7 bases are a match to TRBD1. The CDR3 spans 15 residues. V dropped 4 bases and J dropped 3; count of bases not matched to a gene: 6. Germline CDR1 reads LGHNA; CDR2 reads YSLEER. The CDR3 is CASSPSTGIGNTIYF. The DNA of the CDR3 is TGCGCCAGCAGCCCATCGACAGGGATTGGAAACACCATATATTTT.

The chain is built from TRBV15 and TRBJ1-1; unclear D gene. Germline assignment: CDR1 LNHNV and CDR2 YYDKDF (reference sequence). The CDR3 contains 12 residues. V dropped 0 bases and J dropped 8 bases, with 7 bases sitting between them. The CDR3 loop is CATSRDAGEAFF. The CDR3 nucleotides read TGTGCCACCAGCAGAGATGCGGGGGAAGCTTTCTTT.

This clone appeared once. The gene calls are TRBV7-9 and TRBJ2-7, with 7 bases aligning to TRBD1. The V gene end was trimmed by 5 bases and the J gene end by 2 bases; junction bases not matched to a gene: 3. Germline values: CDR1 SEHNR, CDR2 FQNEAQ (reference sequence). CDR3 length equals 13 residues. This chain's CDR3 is CASSPTGAYEQYF. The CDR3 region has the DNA TGTGCCAGCAGCCCCACAGGGGCCTACGAGCAGTACTTC.

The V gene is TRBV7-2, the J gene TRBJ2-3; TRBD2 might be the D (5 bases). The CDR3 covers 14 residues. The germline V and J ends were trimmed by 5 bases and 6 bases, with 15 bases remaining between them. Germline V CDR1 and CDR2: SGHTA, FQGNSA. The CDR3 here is CASSPGSAGDTQYF. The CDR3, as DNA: TGTGCCAGCAGCCCGGGGTCGGCTGGGGATACGCAGTATTTT. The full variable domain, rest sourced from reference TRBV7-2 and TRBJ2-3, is GAGVSQSPSNKVTEKGKDVELRCDPISGHTALYWYRQSLGQGLEFLIYFQGNSAPDKSGLPSDRFSAERTGGSVSTLTIQRTQQEDSAVYLCASSPGSAGDTQYFGPGTRLTVL.

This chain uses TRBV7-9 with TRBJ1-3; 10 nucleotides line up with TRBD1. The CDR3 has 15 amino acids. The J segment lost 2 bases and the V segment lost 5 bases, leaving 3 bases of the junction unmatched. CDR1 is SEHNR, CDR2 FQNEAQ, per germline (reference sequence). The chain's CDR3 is CASSTDRGAGNTIYF. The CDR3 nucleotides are TGTGCCAGCAGCACGGACAGGGGGGCTGGAAACACCATATATTTT.

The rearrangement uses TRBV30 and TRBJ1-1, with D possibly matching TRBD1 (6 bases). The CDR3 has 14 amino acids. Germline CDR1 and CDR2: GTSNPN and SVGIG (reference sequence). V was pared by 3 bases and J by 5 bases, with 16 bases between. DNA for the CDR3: TGTGCCTGGAGACCTCGGACAGTCATGACTGAAGCTTTCTTT. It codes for CAWRPRTVMTEAFF.

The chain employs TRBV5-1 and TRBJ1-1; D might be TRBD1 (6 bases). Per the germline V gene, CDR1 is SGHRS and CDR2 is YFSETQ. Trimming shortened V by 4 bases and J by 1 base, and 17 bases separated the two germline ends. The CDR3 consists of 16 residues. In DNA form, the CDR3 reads TGCGCCAGCAGCATTGGACGGGACATGGGGAACACTGAAGCTTTCTTT. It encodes CASSIGRDMGNTEAFF.

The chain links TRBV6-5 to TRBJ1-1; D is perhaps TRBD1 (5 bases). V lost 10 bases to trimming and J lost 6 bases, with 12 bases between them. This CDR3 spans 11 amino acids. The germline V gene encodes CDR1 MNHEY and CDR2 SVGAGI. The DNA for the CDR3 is TGTGCCATTCAATTAGGGGCTGAAGCTTTCTTT. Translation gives CAIQLGAEAFF.

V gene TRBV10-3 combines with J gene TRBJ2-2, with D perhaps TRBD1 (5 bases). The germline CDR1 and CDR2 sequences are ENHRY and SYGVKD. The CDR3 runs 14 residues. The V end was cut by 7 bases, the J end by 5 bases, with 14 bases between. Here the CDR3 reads CAITDVGATGELFF. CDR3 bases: TGTGCCATCACTGACGTTGGGGCAACCGGGGAGCTGTTTTTT.

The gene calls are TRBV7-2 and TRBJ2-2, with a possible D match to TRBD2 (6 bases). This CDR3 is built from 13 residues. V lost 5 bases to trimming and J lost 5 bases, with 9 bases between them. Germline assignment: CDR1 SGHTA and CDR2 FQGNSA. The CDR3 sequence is CASSHAGTGELFF. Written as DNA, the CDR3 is TGTGCCAGCAGCCACGCGGGGACCGGGGAGCTGTTTTTT.

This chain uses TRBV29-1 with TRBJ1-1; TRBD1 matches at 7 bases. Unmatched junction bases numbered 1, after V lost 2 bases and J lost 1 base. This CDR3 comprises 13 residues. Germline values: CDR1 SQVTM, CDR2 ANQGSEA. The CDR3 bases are TGCAGCGTTGAAAGACAGGGGAACACTGAAGCTTTCTTT. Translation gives CSVERQGNTEAFF. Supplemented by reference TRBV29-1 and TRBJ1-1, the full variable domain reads SAVISQKPSRDICQRGTSLTIQCQVDSQVTMMFWYRQQPGQSLTLIATANQGSEATYESGFVIDKFPISRPNLTFSTLTVSNMSPEDSSIYLCSVERQGNTEAFFGQGTRLTVV.

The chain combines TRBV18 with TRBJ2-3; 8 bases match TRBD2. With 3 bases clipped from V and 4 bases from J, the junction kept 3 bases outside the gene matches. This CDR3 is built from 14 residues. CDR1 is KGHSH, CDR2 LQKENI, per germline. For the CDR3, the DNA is TGTGCCAGCTCACCGCCCGGGGGGGCAGATACGCAGTATTTT. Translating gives CASSPPGGADTQYF.

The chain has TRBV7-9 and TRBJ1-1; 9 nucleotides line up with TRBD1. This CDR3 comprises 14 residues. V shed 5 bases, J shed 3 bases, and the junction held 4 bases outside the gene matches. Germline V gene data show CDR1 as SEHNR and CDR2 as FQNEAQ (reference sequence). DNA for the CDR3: TGTGCCAGCAGCAGACAGGGGGGGGACACTGAAGCTTTCTTT. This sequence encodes CASSRQGGDTEAFF.

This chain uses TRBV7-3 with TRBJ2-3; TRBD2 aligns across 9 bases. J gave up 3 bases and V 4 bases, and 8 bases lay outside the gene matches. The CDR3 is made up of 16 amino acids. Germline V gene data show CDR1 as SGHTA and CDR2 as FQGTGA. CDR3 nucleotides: TGTGCCAGCAGCTCTATAGCGGGGGCCGGGACAGATACGCAGTATTTT. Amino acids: CASSSIAGAGTDTQYF.

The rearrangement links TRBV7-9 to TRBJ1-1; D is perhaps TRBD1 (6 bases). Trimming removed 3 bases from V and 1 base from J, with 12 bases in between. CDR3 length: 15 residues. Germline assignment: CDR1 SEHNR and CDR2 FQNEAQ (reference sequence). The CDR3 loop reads CASSFTGTGNTEAFF. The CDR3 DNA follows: TGTGCCAGCAGCTTTACAGGGACCGGGAACACTGAAGCTTTCTTT.

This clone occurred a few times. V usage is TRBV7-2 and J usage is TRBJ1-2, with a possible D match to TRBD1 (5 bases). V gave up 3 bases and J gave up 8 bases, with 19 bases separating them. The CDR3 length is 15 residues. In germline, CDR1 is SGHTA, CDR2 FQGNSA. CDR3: CASSFRDSYHRGYTF. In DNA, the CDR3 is TGTGCCAGCAGCTTCCGGGACTCTTATCATCGGGGCTACACCTTC.

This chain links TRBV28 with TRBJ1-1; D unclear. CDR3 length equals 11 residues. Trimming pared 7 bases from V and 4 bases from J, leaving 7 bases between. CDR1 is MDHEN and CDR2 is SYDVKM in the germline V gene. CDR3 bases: TGTGCCAGCACCGGGAGCACTGAAGCTTTCTTT. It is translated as CASTGSTEAFF.

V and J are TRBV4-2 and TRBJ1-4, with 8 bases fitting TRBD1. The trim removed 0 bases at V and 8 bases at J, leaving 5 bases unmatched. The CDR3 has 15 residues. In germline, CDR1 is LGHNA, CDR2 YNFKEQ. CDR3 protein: CASSQDGQGLEKLFF. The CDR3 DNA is TGTGCCAGCAGCCAAGACGGACAGGGATTGGAAAAACTGTTTTTT.

CDR3 coding DNA: TGTGCCAGCTCACCACAGACAGCGGGGGGGACAGGAGATACGCAGTATTTT. Translating it yields CASSPQTAGGTGDTQYF. This chain uses TRBV18 with TRBJ2-3; TRBD2 matches 10 bases. Germline assignment: CDR1 KGHSH and CDR2 LQKENI. The CDR3 extends over 17 amino acids. The V gene end was trimmed by 1 base and the J gene end by 5 bases; junction bases not matched to a gene: 9.

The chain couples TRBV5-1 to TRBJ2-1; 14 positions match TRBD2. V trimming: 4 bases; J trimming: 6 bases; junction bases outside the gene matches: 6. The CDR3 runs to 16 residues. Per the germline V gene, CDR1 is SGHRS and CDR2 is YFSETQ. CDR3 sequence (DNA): TGCGCCAGCAGCGTCCGACTAGCGGGGGGGCGCAATGAGCAGTTCTTC. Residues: CASSVRLAGGRNEQFF.

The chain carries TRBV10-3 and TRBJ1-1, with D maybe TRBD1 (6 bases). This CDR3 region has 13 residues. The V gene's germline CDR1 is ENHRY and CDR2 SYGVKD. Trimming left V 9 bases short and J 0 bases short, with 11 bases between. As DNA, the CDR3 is TGTGCCATTTCAGGGGAGATGAACACTGAAGCTTTCTTT. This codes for CAISGEMNTEAFF.

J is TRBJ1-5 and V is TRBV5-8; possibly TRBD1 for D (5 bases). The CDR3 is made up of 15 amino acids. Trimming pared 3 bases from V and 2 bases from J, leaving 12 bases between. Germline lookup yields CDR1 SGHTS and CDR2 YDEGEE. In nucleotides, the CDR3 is TGTGCCAGCAGCTCTTGGGGAGGGGGCAATCAGCCCCAGCATTTT. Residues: CASSSWGGGNQPQHF. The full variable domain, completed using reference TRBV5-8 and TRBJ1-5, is EAGVTQSPTHLIKTRGQQATLRCSPISGHTSVYWYQQALGLGLQFLLWYDEGEERNRGNFPPRFSGRQFPNYSSELNVNALELEDSALYLCASSSWGGGNQPQHFGDGTRLSIL.

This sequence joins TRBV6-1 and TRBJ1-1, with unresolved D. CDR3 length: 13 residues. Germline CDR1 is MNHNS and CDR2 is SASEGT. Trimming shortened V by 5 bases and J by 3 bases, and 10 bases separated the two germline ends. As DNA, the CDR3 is TGTGCCAGCAGTCCTATCGAAGACACTGAAGCTTTCTTT. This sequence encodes CASSPIEDTEAFF.

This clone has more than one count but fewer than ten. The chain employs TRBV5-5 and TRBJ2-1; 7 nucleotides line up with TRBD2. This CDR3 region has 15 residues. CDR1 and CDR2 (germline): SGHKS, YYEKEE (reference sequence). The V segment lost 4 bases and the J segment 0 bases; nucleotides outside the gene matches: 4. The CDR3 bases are TGTGCCAGCAGCGTCACTAGCGACTCCTACAATGAGCAGTTCTTC. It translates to CASSVTSDSYNEQFF.